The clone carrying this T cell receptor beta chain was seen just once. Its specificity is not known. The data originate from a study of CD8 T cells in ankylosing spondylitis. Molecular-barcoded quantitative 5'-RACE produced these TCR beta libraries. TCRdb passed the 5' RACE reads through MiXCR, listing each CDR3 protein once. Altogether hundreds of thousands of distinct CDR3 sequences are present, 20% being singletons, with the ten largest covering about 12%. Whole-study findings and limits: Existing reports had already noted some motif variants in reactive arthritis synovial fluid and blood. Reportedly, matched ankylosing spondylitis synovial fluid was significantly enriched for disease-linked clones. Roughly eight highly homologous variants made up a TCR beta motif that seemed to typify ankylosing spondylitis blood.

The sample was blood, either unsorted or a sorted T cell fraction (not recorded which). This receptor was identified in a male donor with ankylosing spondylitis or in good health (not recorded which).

This CDR3 is CASSQGLSDRVYEQYF. The CDR3 DNA sequence: TGTGCCAGCAGCCAAGGTTTATCGGACAGGGTCTACGAGCAGTACTTC. The chain carries TRBV3-1 and TRBJ2-7, with TRBD1 matching over 8 bases. This CDR3 comprises 16 residues. V shed 1 base, J shed 3 bases, and the junction held 8 bases outside the gene matches. From germline, CDR1 is LGHDT and CDR2 YNNKEL (reference sequence).